The rows below give T cell receptor beta chains drawn from one sample of a study of identical twins. TCRdb re-analysed the 5' RACE reads in MiXCR, keeping a single row per CDR3 protein. The sample contains some 900,000 distinct CDR3 sequences, more than 9% of which appear only once. This same sample was also taken into another study, of yellow fever vaccine responses in identical twins.

Sequencing used PBMCs. The receptors stem from a woman in her late teens or twenties in good health. The CDR3 runs from the conserved cysteine through the conserved F or W. The D gene is left open where the match is weak. Some rows mark clone size as missing; the rest say once, few, many or name a class of expanded clone.

V	J	size	D	CDR3	DNA
TRBV7-6	TRBJ1-1	few	.	CASSFGDPGTEAFF	TGTGCCAGCAGCTTCGGTGACCCAGGCACTGAAGCTTTCTTT
TRBV20-1	TRBJ2-2	few	.	CSARRQENTGELFF	TGCAGTGCTAGGAGGCAGGAGAACACCGGGGAGCTGTTTTTT
TRBV7-8	TRBJ2-7	.	.	CASRPRDKGLYEQYF	TGTGCCAGCAGGCCCCGAGACAAGGGACTCTACGAGCAGTACTTC
TRBV3-1	TRBJ2-1	.	.	CASSRHYNEQFF	TGTGCCAGCAGCCGACACTACAATGAGCAGTTCTTC
TRBV7-2	TRBJ2-1	.	TRBD2	CASSLKLGLAGYNEQFF	TGTGCCAGCAGCTTAAAATTGGGACTAGCGGGCTACAATGAGCAGTTCTTC
TRBV5-1	TRBJ2-7	.	TRBD2	CASSWRGSSGISPAYEQYF	TGCGCCAGCAGCTGGAGGGGTTCTAGCGGGATCTCCCCCGCCTACGAGCAGTACTTC
TRBV5-1	TRBJ2-1	few	TRBD2	CASSLTSGIVGYNEQFF	TGCGCCAGCAGCTTGACTAGCGGGATAGTAGGCTACAATGAGCAGTTCTTC
TRBV3-1	TRBJ2-2	few	TRBD1	CASSQPDRGNGELFF	TGTGCCAGCAGCCAGCCGGACAGGGGGAACGGGGAGCTGTTTTTT
TRBV15	TRBJ2-2	few	.	CATSTGRFETGELFF	TGTGCCACCAGCACCGGCCGGTTTGAAACCGGGGAGCTGTTTTTT
TRBV19	TRBJ2-6	.	TRBD1	CASSTYLIIGDRVTGANVLTF	TGTGCCAGTAGTACTTATCTTATAATAGGGGACAGGGTAACTGGGGCCAACGTCCTGACTTTC
TRBV5-1	TRBJ2-5	few	.	CASSWHLGLETQYF	TGCGCCAGCAGCTGGCACCTAGGTTTAGAGACCCAGTACTTC
TRBV5-8	TRBJ2-7	few	TRBD1	CASSLEIVTGGYEQYF	TGTGCCAGCAGCTTGGAGATTGTGACAGGGGGGTACGAGCAGTACTTC
TRBV4-2	TRBJ2-7	.	TRBD1	CASSPGQGNSYEQYF	TGTGCCAGCAGCCCGGGACAGGGGAATTCCTACGAGCAGTACTTC